These T cell receptor beta chains were read from a single sample in a study of T cell responses to AZD1222 COVID-19 vaccine. The table came from immunoSEQ multiplex PCR; TCRdb's copy has only in-frame clones and leaves some out. Of tens of thousands of clones in the sample, around 91% are singletons; the top ten hold roughly 5.5%. The sample was peripheral blood, taken on day 0 of MenACWY control vaccination. The receptors originated from an adult in good health. CDR3s include the opening cysteine and the closing phenylalanine or tryptophan. A D gene is named only where the DNA matches it firmly. A clone size is listed for some rows: how often the clone was seen (once, few, many), or a class if it is expanded.

v_gene	j_gene	d_gene	abundance	CDR3aa	CDR3nt
TRBV27	TRBJ1-2	.	.	CASRLMDKTNYGYTF	TGTGCCAGCAGGTTAATGGACAAAACTAACTATGGCTACACCTTC
TRBV6-1	TRBJ2-1	.	.	CASSEGVGYNEQFF	TGTGCCAGCAGTGAAGGGGTCGGCTACAATGAGCAGTTCTTC
TRBV7-6	TRBJ2-7	.	.	CASSQNTGTAYEQYF	TGTGCCAGCAGCCAAAACACGGGGACCGCCTACGAGCAGTACTTC
TRBV11-2	TRBJ2-7	.	.	CASSTTDRPYEQYF	TGTGCCAGCAGCACAACCGACAGACCCTACGAGCAGTACTTC
TRBV11-2	TRBJ1-1	.	.	CASSPGAANTEAFF	TGTGCCAGCAGCCCAGGGGCGGCGAACACTGAAGCTTTCTTT
TRBV2	TRBJ2-3	TRBD2	once	CASNGLAAITDTQYF	TGTGCCAGCAACGGACTAGCGGCCATCACAGATACGCAGTATTTT
TRBV7-9	TRBJ2-1	TRBD2	.	CASSSGLAGYNEQFF	TGTGCCAGCAGCTCCGGACTAGCGGGGTACAATGAGCAGTTCTTC
TRBV10-3	TRBJ1-1	.	.	CAISEMGTASEAFF	TGTGCCATCAGTGAAATGGGAACAGCGTCTGAAGCTTTCTTT
TRBV13	TRBJ2-3	TRBD2	.	CASSLNGPGLAEVDTQYF	TGTGCCAGCAGCTTAAACGGGCCGGGACTAGCGGAGGTAGATACGCAGTATTTT
TRBV7-2	TRBJ2-7	TRBD1	.	CASSLVDRGSYEQYF	TGTGCCAGCAGCTTAGTAGACAGGGGTTCCTACGAGCAGTACTTC
TRBV24-1	TRBJ1-2	.	.	CATSDLENGYTF	TGTGCCACCAGTGATTTAGAGAATGGCTACACCTTC
TRBV5-6	TRBJ1-1	.	.	CASSLVIGTTNTEAFF	TGTGCCAGCAGCTTGGTTATCGGGACAACGAACACTGAAGCTTTCTTT
TRBV28	TRBJ2-1	TRBD2	.	CASSPWTSGRPGNEQFF	TGTGCCAGCAGTCCATGGACTAGCGGGAGGCCGGGGAATGAGCAGTTCTTC
TRBV21-1	TRBJ2-7	.	.	CASSNPGGAVVYEQYF	TGTGCCAGCAGCAATCCGGGTGGGGCTGTGGTCTACGAGCAGTACTTC
TRBV6-1	TRBJ1-2	.	.	CASSEKRTATTNYGYTF	TGTGCCAGCAGTGAAAAAAGGACAGCCACCACTAACTATGGCTACACCTTC
TRBV28	TRBJ2-6	TRBD1	.	CATHASLGTAGANVLTF	TGTGCCACCCACGCTTCGCTCGGGACAGCTGGGGCCAACGTCCTGACTTTC
TRBV7-9	TRBJ2-1	TRBD2	.	CASSSRLAGYNEQFF	TGTGCCAGCAGCTCAAGACTAGCGGGTTACAATGAGCAGTTCTTC
TRBV7-7	TRBJ1-5	TRBD1	.	CASSLEARDRGCYTDQPQHF	TGTGCTAGCAGCTTAGAGGCCCGGGACAGGGGTTGTTATACCGATCAGCCCCAGCATTTT
TRBV7-9	TRBJ2-5	.	.	CASSSGETQYF	TGTGCCAGCAGCTCAGGGGAGACCCAGTACTTC
TRBV7-6	TRBJ2-1	.	once	CASSLVGSKYNEQFF	TGTGCCAGCAGCTTAGTTGGTTCTAAATACAATGAGCAGTTCTTC
TRBV11-3	TRBJ1-1	.	.	CASSLGVNTEAFF	TGTGCCAGCAGCTTAGGAGTGAACACTGAAGCTTTCTTT
TRBV18	TRBJ2-1	TRBD1	.	CASSPNGDSRNEQFF	TGTGCCAGCTCACCCAATGGGGACAGCAGAAATGAGCAGTTCTTC
TRBV28	TRBJ1-5	TRBD1	.	CASSPHGTGAGQPQHF	TGTGCCAGCAGCCCTCATGGGACAGGGGCGGGACAGCCCCAGCATTTT
TRBV2	TRBJ2-6	TRBD1	.	CASSERGRGSAGANVLTF	TGTGCCAGCAGTGAGAGGGGGCGAGGGTCAGCAGGGGCCAACGTCCTGACTTTC
TRBV5-4	TRBJ2-2	TRBD2	.	CASSFGLAGGGTGELFF	TGTGCCAGCAGCTTCGGACTAGCGGGAGGTGGAACCGGGGAGCTGTTTTTT
TRBV2	TRBJ1-1	.	.	CASTDFHLSAEAFF	TGTGCCAGCACTGACTTCCACCTAAGCGCTGAAGCTTTCTTT
TRBV29-1	TRBJ1-1	TRBD1	.	CSVEIGTGSPEAFF	TGCAGCGTTGAGATCGGGACAGGGTCCCCTGAAGCTTTCTTT
TRBV19	TRBJ2-1	.	.	CASSTDWGLRYNEQFF	TGTGCCAGTAGTACCGACTGGGGGCTCCGATACAATGAGCAGTTCTTC
TRBV5-6	TRBJ1-2	TRBD1	.	CASSLWDRDHGYTF	TGTGCCAGCAGCTTGTGGGACAGGGACCATGGCTACACCTTC
TRBV5-1	TRBJ1-1	.	.	CASSLGAERTEAFF	TGCGCCAGCAGCTTGGGAGCGGAACGGACTGAAGCTTTCTTT
TRBV27	TRBJ1-2	.	.	CASSGPSVNYGYTF	TGTGCCAGCAGCGGGCCTTCCGTTAACTATGGCTACACCTTC